This entry lists 17 T cell receptor beta chains sequenced from one sample in a study of spatial heterogeneity in lung cancer. Time point specified: blood at routine non-recurrence follow-up after resection. One entry per CDR3 protein, called by TCRdb with MiXCR from the 5' RACE reads. The table records under 150,000 distinct CDR3 sequences, 10% to 13% of them present only once. The sample was PBMCs, taken at follow-up. The receptors shown here come from a female donor with early-stage non-small cell lung cancer.

This clonotype was seen repeatedly, ten times or more. The genes are TRBV11-1 and TRBJ2-1; D gene uncertain. Germline lookup yields CDR1 SGHAT and CDR2 FQDESV (reference sequence). Trimming shortened V by 5 bases and J by 6 bases, and 8 bases separated the two germline ends. The CDR3 extends over 12 amino acids. The CDR3 loop is CASSPDSNEQFF. The CDR3 nucleotides read TGTGCCAGCAGCCCTGATAGCAATGAGCAGTTCTTC. Using reference TRBV11-1 and TRBJ2-1 for the parts outside the CDR3, the full variable domain is EAEVAQSPRYKITEKSQAVAFWCDPISGHATLYWYRQILGQGPELLVQFQDESVVDDSQLPKDRFSAERLKGVDSTLKIQPAELGDSAMYLCASSPDSNEQFFGPGTRLTVL.

This clonotype came up a few times. The J gene is TRBJ1-1, the V gene TRBV18, with 7 bases lining up with TRBD1. Per the germline V gene, CDR1 is KGHSH and CDR2 is LQKENI. V shed 3 bases, J shed 6 bases, and the junction held 4 bases outside the gene matches. The CDR3 length is 13 residues. CDR3 coding DNA: TGTGCCAGCTCACCCCCGGACAGGCCTGAAGCTTTCTTT. It is translated as CASSPPDRPEAFF.

As to this clonotype: With a much larger clone just one base away, this may be a read error. The conserved phenylalanine or tryptophan normally closing the CDR3 is absent here, so this likely arose from a read error. The genes are TRBV11-2 and TRBJ2-1; D not resolved. CDR3 length: 15 amino acids. CDR1 SGHAT and CDR2 FQNNGV come from the germline V gene. V lost 2 bases, J lost 0 bases, and 8 bases lay in between. CDR3 in amino acids: CASSLRTGSYNEQFY. The CDR3 DNA is TGTGCCAGCAGCTTAAGGACGGGCTCCTACAATGAGCAGTTCTAC.

CDR3: CSARVVGLSGEQFF. The CDR3 coding sequence is TGCAGTGCTAGAGTCGTGGGGCTTTCCGGTGAGCAGTTCTTC. The rearrangement uses TRBV20-1 and TRBJ2-1; D possibly corresponds to TRBD1 (5 bases). Germline V CDR1 and CDR2: DFQATT, SNEGSKA (reference sequence). Trimming took 1 base from V and 9 from J, leaving 16 bases between them. The CDR3 consists of 14 residues.

The CDR3 sequence is CASNTGVNEQFF. The CDR3 DNA sequence: TGTGCCAGCAACACGGGAGTCAATGAGCAGTTCTTC. The chain uses TRBV6-2 or TRBV6-3 and TRBJ2-1, with D tentatively TRBD2 (6 bases). The germline gives CDR1 MNHEY, CDR2 SVGEGT. The V end lost 7 bases, the J end lost 6 bases, and 10 bases lay between the germline ends. The CDR3 contains 12 residues.

This clonotype was counted ten times or more. The chain joins TRBV6-2 or TRBV6-3 to TRBJ1-1; possible D gene TRBD1, 5 bases. The CDR3 is 13 residues long. Looked up from germline, CDR1 is MNHEY and CDR2 is SVGEGT. V lost 6 bases, J lost 3 bases, and 11 bases lay in between. The CDR3 loop is CASRRGKDTEAFF. The CDR3 DNA reads as TGTGCCAGCAGACGGGGGAAGGACACTGAAGCTTTCTTT.

This clonotype was observed many times. The rearrangement joins TRBV27 to TRBJ2-2; no firm D call. Between the trimmed V and J ends, which lost 7 bases and 1 base, there was a span of 16 bases. The CDR3 loop spans 16 amino acids. Germline V gene lookup returns CDR1 MNHEY and CDR2 SMNVEV (reference sequence). The CDR3 DNA follows: TGTGCCAGCACCCCCTCCTTACGCCTGAACACCGGGGAGCTGTTTTTT. Protein: CASTPSLRLNTGELFF.

The chain recombines TRBV28 with TRBJ2-1, with TRBD2 matching over 7 bases. V lost 6 bases to trimming and J lost 2 bases; unmatched junction nucleotides: 10. The germline gives CDR1 MDHEN, CDR2 SYDVKM. The CDR3 is made up of 16 amino acids. DNA of the CDR3: TGTGCCAGCAGGTCAAGCGGGACCCAAACCTACAATGAGCAGTTCTTC. Its protein is CASRSSGTQTYNEQFF.

This clonotype was seen ten or more times. The chain carries TRBV11-2 and TRBJ2-7; 8 positions match TRBD1. The CDR3 has 14 amino acids. Germline CDR1 is SGHAT and CDR2 is FQNNGV. V was pared by 4 bases and J by 2 bases, with 4 bases of the junction left unmatched. Here the CDR3 reads CASSSRDRTYEQYF. The CDR3 coding sequence is TGTGCCAGCAGCTCCCGGGACAGGACCTACGAGCAGTACTTC.

In its sample, this clonotype was seen a few times. The chain couples TRBV5-1 to TRBJ2-5; TRBD2 matches at 8 bases. This CDR3 has 15 amino acids. Losses at the gene ends were 4 bases for V and 4 bases for J; bases not matched to a gene: 9. The germline CDR1 and CDR2 sequences are SGHRS and YFSETQ. CDR3 nucleotide sequence: TGCGCCAGCAGCCCCCAAGCGGGAGTAGCAGAGACCCAGTACTTC. It encodes CASSPQAGVAETQYF.

The gene calls are TRBV14 and TRBJ2-5; D remains unclear. The V gene lost 0 bases and the J gene lost 7 bases, with 12 bases spanning the gap. CDR1 is SGHDN and CDR2 is FVKESK in the germline V gene. This CDR3 is 14 amino acids long. The CDR3 nucleotides are TGTGCCAGCAGCCAAGAAAGGTTCTCGTTGACCCAGTACTTC. This sequence encodes CASSQERFSLTQYF. Using reference TRBV14 and TRBJ2-5 for the parts outside the CDR3, the full variable domain is EAGVTQFPSHSVIEKGQTVTLRCDPISGHDNLYWYRRVMGKEIKFLLHFVKESKQDESGMPNNRFLAERTGGTYSTLKVQPAELEDSGVYFCASSQERFSLTQYFGPGTRLLVL.

Only a few counts were recorded for this clonotype. This chain links TRBV12-3 or TRBV12-4 with TRBJ2-7; TRBD2 matches at 12 bases. After removal of 6 bases from V and 3 bases from J, the junction contained 6 bases not matched to a gene. The CDR3 has 15 residues. CDR3 DNA: TGTGCCAGCAGGATGACTAGCGGGAGTTTCTACGAGCAGTACTTC. This translates into CASRMTSGSFYEQYF.

This sequence joins TRBV28 and TRBJ1-5; no firm D call. The CDR3 totals 15 residues. V shed 6 bases and J shed 7 bases, with 19 bases lying between them. Germline V CDR1 and CDR2: MDHEN, SYDVKM. CDR3 amino acids: CASRVGSAAGQPQHF. The CDR3 DNA is TGTGCCAGCAGGGTCGGGTCCGCGGCCGGCCAGCCCCAGCATTTT.

This clonotype was found a few times. J is TRBJ2-3 and V is TRBV28, with a weak D call TRBD2 (6 bases). The CDR3 sequence is 16 residues long. The V end was cut by 3 bases, the J end by 3 bases, with 16 bases between. CDR1 MDHEN and CDR2 SYDVKM come from the germline V gene. As DNA, the CDR3 is TGTGCCAGCAGTTTCCCCTCGACTAGTGGGACAGATACGCAGTATTTT. Translated, it gives CASSFPSTSGTDTQYF. The full variable domain, with the rest looked up from reference TRBV28 and TRBJ2-3, is DVKVTQSSRYLVKRTGEKVFLECVQDMDHENMFWYRQDPGLGLRLIYFSYDVKMKEKGDIPEGYSVSREKKERFSLILESASTNQTSMYLCASSFPSTSGTDTQYFGPGTRLTVL.

This clonotype was recorded many times. The chain is built from TRBV29-1 and TRBJ1-1; D call uncertain. The V gene's germline CDR1 is SQVTM and CDR2 ANQGSEA. The CDR3 is 12 amino acids. The V end was cut by 0 bases, the J end by 7 bases, with 9 bases between. CDR3 protein: CSVEDFQLEAFF. Here the CDR3 DNA reads TGCAGCGTTGAAGATTTCCAGCTTGAAGCTTTCTTT.

This clonotype was observed many times. The chain recombines TRBV15 with TRBJ2-5, with a tentative D call TRBD2 (5 bases). CDR3 size: 13 residues. Germline assignment: CDR1 LNHNV and CDR2 YYDKDF (reference sequence). The ends were cut back, 1 base at V and 9 bases at J, with 12 bases in the middle. The CDR3 loop is CATSRGRGSPQYF. In DNA, the CDR3 is TGTGCCACCAGCAGAGGTCGGGGAAGTCCCCAGTACTTC.

V is TRBV29-1 and J is TRBJ2-2, with 12 bases that match TRBD2. The CDR3 extends over 17 amino acids. V trimming: 5 bases; J trimming: 4 bases; junction bases outside the gene matches: 11. Germline V gene data show CDR1 as SQVTM and CDR2 as ANQGSEA. The CDR3 protein is CSVLRLTSGGGTGELFF. CDR3 sequence (DNA): TGCAGCGTTCTCCGACTGACTAGCGGGGGTGGCACCGGGGAGCTGTTTTTT.